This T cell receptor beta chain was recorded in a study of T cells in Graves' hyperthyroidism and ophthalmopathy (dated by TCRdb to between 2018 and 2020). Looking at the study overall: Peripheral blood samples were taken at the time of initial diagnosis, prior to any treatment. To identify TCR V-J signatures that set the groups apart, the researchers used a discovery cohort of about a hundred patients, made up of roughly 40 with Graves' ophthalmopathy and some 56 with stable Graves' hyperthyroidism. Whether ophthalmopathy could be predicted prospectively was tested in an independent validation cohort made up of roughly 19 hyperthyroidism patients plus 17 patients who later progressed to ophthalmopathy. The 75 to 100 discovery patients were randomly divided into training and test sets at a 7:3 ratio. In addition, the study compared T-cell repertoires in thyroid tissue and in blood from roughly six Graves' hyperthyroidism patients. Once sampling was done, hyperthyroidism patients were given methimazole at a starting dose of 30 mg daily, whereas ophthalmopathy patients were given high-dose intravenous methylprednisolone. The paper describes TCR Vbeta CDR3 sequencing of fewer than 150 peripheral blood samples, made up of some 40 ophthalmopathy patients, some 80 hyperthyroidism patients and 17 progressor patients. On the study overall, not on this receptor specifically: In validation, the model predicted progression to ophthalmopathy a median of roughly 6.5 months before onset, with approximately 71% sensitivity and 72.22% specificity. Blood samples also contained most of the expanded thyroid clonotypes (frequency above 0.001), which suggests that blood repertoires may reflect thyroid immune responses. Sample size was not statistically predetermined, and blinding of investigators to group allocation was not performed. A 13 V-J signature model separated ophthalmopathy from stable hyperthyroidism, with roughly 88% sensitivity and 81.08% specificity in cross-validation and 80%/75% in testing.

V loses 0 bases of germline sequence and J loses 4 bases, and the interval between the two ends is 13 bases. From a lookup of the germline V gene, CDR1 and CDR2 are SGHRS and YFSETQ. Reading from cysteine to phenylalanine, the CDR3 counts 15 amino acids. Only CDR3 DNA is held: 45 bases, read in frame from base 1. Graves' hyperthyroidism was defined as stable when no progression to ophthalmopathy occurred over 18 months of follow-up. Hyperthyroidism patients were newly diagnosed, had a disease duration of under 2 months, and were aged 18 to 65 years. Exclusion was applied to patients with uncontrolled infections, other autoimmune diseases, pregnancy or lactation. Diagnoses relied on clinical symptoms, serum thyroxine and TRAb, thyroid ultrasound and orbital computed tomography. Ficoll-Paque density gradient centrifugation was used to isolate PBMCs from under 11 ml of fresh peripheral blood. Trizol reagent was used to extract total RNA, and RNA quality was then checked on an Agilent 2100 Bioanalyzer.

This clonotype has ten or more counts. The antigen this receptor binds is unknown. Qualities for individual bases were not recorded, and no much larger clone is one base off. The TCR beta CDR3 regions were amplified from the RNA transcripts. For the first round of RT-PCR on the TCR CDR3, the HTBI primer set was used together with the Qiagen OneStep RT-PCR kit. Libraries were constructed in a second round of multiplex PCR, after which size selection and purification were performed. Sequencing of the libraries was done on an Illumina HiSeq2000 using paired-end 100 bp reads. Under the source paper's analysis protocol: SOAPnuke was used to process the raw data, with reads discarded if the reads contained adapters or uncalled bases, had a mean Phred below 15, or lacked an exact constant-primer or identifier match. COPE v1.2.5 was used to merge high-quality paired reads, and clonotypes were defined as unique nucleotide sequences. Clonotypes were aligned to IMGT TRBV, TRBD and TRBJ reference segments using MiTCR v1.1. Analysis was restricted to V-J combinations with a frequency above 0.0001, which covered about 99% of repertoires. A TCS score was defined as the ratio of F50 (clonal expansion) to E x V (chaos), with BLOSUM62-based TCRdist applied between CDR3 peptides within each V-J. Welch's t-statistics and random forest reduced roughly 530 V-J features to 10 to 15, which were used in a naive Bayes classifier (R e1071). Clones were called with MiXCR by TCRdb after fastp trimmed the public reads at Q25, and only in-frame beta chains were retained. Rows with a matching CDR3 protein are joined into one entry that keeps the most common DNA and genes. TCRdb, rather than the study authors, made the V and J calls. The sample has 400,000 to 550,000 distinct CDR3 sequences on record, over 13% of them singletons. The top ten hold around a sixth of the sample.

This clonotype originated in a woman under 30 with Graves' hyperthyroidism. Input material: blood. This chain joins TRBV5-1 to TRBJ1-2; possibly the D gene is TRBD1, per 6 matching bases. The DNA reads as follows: TGCGCCAGCAGCTTGGAGAGAGGGGGTACCTATGGCTACACCTTC. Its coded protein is CASSLERGGTYGYTF.